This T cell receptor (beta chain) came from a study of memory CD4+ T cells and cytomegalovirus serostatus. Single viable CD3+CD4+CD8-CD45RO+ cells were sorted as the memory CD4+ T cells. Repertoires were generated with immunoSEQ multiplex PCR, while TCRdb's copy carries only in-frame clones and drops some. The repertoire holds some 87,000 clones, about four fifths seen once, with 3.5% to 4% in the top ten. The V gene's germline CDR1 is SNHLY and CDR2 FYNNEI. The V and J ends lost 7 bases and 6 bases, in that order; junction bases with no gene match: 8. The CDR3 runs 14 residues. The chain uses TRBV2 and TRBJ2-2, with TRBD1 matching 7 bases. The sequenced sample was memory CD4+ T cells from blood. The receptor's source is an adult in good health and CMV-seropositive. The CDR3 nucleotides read TGTGCCAGCACTGCGACAGGGTTAGCCGGGGAGCTGTTTTTT. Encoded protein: CASTATGLAGELFF.